This T cell receptor beta chain was profiled in a study of long-term antiretroviral therapy in people with HIV. Study background: The 2015 immediate-ART recommendation came about a decade after the earliest samples. Study conclusions and caveats: Post-ART samples showed increased diversity that remained below transplant donor control levels. Blood draws took place between about 2004 and 2017 and possibly involved older ART regimens.

Germline loops: CDR1 MNHEY, CDR2 SVGAGI. Trimming cost V 6 bases and J 7 bases, with 13 bases left between them. The CDR3 loop spans 12 amino acids. Sequencing used immunoSEQ v3.0 at survey level. TCRdb's table, derived via immunoSEQ multiplex PCR, lists solely in-frame clones and lacks some. This sample has under 25,000 clones, with about 88% found just once. Treatment for every participant with HIV took place in the United States. This clone was recorded only once. Its specificity is not known. Material: unsorted PBMCs, obtained 0.6 years after starting antiretroviral therapy. This rearrangement joins TRBV6-5 to TRBJ2-7; D unclear. This sequence was found in a man between 60 and 75 years old with HIV. CDR3 sequence: CASSLRNGEQYF. DNA for the CDR3: TGTGCCAGCAGCCTGAGGAATGGTGAGCAGTACTTC.